This TCR beta chain stems from a study of human T cells and chemical hapten exposure. Study-level points and caveats: Among expanded TCRs, significantly more large CDR3 similarity clusters formed than among controls.

Time point specified: patch test 2, 6 weeks after DPC sensitization. Treatment described: therapeutic diphenylcyclopropenone sensitization with weekly scalp DPC. Whole blood, unfractionated, served as the material for total RNA extraction. This clonotype has only a few counts. The antigen remains undetermined. The CDR3 contains 12 residues. V lost 9 bases and J lost 2, with 10 bases in between. Germline CDR1 is SNHLY and CDR2 is FYNNEI. Unique molecular identifiers were attached to individual cDNA molecules during library preparation. In TCRdb, the RACE reads were re-called with MiXCR into one record per CDR3 protein. The table shows around 360,000 distinct CDR3 sequences, with about 6% occurring only once.

This clonotype originated in a woman aged 18-29 years with alopecia areata. Some clones in this sample may be carry-over from other donors' samples. The specimen comprised whole blood, sampled in connection with sensitization to the hapten diphenylcyclopropenone (DPC). The rearrangement uses TRBV2 and TRBJ2-5; no firm D call. This CDR3 is CASTTVQETQYF. In nucleotides, the CDR3 is TGTGCCAGTACGACGGTACAAGAGACCCAGTACTTC.